This paragraph covers one T cell receptor beta chain sequence. The antigen is undetermined. The source of the sample is a study of T-cell reconstitution after alpha-beta-depleted transplantation in children. General study findings and limits: Two months or so post-transplant, alpha-beta T cells reportedly derived from several hundred expanded graft clones. Fresh T-cell production supplied most of the T-cell counts and diversity seen one year after transplant.

This CDR3 has 18 residues. Germline lookup yields CDR1 MNHEY and CDR2 SVGAGI. Unmatched junction bases numbered 6, after V lost 4 bases and J lost 2 bases. Unique molecular identifiers were used in preparing the TCRbeta library. Using its own MiXCR run on the PCR reads, TCRdb lists one record per CDR3 protein. The table has approximately 430,000 distinct CDR3 sequences, around 16% seen once; the top ten hold roughly 27%. The sample consisted of PBMCs, mostly from graft donor cells, taken 360 days after TCRalphabeta/CD19-depleted stem cell transplant. The clonotype originates from a boy under three years old who had a stem cell transplant for Wiskott-Aldrich syndrome, so the T cells may come from the graft donor. The chain is built from TRBV6-5 and TRBJ2-1, with TRBD2 matching over 15 bases. CDR3 in DNA: TGTGCCAGCAGTTCCCGGACTAGCGGGAGGGTACCCTACAATGAGCAGTTCTTC. Encoded protein: CASSSRTSGRVPYNEQFF.